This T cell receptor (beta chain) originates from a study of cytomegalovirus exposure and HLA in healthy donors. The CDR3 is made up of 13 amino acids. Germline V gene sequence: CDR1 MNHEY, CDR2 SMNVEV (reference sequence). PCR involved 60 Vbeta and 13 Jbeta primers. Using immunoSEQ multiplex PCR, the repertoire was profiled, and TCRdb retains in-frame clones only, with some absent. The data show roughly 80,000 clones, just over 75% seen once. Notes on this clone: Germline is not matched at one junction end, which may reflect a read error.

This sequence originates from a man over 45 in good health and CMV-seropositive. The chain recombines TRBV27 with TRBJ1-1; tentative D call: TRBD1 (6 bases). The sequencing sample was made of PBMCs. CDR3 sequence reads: CASSPNRQAQSQF. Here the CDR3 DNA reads TGTGCCAGCAGTCCCAACCGACAGGCACAGTCGCAGTTT.